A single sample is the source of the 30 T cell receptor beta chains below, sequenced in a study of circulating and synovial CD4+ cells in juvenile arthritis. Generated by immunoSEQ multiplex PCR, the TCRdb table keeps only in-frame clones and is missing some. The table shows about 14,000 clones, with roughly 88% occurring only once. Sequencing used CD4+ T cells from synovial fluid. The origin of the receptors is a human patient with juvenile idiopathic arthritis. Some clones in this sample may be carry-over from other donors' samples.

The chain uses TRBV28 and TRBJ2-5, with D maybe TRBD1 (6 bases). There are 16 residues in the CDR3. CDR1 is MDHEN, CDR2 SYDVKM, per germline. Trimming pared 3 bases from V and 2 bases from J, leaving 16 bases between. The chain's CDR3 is CASSFIPGRGQETQYF. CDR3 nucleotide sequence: TGTGCCAGCAGTTTTATCCCTGGCAGGGGTCAAGAGACCCAGTACTTC.

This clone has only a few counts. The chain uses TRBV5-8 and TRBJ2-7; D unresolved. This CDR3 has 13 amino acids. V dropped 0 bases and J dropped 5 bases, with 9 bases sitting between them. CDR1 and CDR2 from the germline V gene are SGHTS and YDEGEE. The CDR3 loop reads CASSLALSDEQYF. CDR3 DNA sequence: TGTGCCAGCAGCTTGGCTCTCTCGGACGAGCAGTACTTC.

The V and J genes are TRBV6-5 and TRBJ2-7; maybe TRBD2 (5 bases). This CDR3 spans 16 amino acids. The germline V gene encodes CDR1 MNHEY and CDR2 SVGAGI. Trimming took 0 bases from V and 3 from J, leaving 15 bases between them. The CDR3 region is CASSYSGWGENYEQYF. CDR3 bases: TGTGCCAGCAGTTACTCGGGGTGGGGAGAAAACTACGAGCAGTACTTC.

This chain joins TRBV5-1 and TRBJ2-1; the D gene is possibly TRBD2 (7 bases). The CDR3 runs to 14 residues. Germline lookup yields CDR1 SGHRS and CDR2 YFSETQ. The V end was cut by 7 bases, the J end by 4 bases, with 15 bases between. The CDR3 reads CASRRGGSYNEQFF. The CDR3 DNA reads TGCGCCAGCCGTAGGGGGGGATCTTACAATGAGCAGTTCTTC.

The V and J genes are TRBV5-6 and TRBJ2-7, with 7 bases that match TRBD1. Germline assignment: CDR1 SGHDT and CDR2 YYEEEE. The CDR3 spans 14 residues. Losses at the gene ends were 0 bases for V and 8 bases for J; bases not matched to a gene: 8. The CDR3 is CASSLGDRGIKQYF. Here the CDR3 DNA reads TGTGCCAGCAGCTTGGGGGACAGAGGCATCAAGCAGTACTTC.

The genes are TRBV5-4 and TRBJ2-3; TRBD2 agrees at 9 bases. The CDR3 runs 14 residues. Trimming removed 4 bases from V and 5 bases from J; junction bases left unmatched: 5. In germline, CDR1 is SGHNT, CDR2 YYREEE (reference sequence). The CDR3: CASSRRGGKDTQYF. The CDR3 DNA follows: TGTGCCAGCAGCCGGCGGGGGGGCAAAGATACGCAGTATTTT.

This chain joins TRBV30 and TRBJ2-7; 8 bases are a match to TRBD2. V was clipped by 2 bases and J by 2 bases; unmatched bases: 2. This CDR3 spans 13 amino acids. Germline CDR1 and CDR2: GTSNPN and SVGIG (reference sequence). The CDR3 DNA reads TGTGCCTGGAGTCAAGCGGGAGCCTACGAGCAGTACTTC. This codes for CAWSQAGAYEQYF.

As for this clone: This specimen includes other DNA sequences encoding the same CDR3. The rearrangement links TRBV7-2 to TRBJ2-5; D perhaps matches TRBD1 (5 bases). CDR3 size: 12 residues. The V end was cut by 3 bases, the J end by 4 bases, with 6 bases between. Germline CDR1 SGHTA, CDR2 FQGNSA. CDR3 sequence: CASSFQGETQYF. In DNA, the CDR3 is TGTGCCAGCAGCTTTCAGGGAGAGACCCAGTACTTC.

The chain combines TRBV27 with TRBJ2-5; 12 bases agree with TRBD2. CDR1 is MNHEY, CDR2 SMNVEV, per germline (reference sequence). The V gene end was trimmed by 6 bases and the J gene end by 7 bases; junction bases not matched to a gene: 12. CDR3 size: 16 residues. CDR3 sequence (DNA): TGTGCCAGCAGCGATGCTAGCGGGAGGGGGCAAAGGACCCAGTACTTC. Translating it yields CASSDASGRGQRTQYF.

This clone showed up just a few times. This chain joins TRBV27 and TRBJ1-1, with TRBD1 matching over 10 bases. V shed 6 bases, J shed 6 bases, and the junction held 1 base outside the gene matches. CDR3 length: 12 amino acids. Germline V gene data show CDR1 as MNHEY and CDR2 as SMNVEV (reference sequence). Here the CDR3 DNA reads TGTGCCAGCAGGGGACAGGGGTCTGAAGCTTTCTTT. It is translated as CASRGQGSEAFF.

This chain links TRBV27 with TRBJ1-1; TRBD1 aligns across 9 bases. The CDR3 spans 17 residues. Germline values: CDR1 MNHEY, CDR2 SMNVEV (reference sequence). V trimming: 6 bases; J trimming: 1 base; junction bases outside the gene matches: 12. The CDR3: CASRTWDRVGSNTEAFF. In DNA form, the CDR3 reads TGTGCCAGCAGGACCTGGGACAGGGTCGGGTCGAACACTGAAGCTTTCTTT.

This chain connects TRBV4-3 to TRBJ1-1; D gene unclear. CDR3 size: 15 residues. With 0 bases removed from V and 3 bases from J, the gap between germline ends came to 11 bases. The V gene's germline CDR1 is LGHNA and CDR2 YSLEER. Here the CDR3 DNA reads TGCGCCAGCAGCCAAGATAGCAACCAATACACTGAAGCTTTCTTT. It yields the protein CASSQDSNQYTEAFF.

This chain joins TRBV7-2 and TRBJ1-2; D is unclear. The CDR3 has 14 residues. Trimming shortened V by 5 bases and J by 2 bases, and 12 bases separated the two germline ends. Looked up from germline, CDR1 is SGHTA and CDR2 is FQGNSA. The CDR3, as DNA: TGTGCCAGCAGCCCGACGGACTTAAACTATGGCTACACCTTC. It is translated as CASSPTDLNYGYTF.

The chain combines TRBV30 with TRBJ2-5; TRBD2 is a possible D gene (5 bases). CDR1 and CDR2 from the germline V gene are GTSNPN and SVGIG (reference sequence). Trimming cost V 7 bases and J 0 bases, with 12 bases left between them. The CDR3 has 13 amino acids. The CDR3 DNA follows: TGTGCCTCCGGGCCGAGGGACCAAGAGACCCAGTACTTC. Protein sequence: CASGPRDQETQYF. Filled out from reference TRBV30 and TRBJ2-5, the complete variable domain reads SQTIHQWPATLVQPVGSPLSLECTVEGTSNPNLYWYRQAAGRGLQLLFYSVGIGQISSEVPQNLSASRPQDRQFILSSKKLLLSDSGFYLCASGPRDQETQYFGPGTRLLVL.

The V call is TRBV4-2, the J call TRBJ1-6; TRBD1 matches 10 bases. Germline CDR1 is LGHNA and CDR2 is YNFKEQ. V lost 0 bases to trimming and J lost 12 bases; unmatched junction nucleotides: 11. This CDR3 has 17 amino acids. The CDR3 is CASSQDPGQGFFLPLHF. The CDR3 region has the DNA TGTGCCAGCAGCCAAGATCCGGGACAGGGGTTCTTTCTACCCCTCCACTTT.

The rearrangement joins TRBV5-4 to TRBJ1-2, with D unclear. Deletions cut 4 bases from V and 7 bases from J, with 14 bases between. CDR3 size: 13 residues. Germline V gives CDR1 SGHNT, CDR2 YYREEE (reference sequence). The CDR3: CASSDINSFGYTF. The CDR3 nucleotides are TGTGCCAGCAGCGATATAAACAGCTTTGGCTACACCTTC.

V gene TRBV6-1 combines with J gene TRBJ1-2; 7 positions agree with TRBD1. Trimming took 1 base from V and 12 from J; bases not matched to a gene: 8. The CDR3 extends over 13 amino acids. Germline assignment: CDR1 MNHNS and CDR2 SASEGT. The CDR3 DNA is TGTGCCAGCAGTGAAGTGGGACAGACCCGCGACACCTTC. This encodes CASSEVGQTRDTF.

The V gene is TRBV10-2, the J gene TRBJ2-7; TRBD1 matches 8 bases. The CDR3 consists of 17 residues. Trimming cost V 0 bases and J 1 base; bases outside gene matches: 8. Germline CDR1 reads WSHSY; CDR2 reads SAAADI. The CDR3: CASSESKGQGASYEQYF. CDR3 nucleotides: TGCGCCAGCAGTGAGTCCAAAGGACAGGGCGCTTCCTACGAGCAGTACTTC.

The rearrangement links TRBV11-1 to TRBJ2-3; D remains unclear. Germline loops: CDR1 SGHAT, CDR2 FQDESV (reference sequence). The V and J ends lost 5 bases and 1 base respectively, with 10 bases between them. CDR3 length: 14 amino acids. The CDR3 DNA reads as TGTGCCAGCAGCAGTGCTCAGGGCACAGATACGCAGTATTTT. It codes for CASSSAQGTDTQYF.

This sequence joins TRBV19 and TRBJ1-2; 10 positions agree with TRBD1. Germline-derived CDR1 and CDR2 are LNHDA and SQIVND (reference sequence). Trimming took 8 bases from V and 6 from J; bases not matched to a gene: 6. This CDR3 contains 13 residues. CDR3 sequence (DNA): TGTGCCAGTTCCGGGACAGGGGTAGATGGCTACACCTTC. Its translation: CASSGTGVDGYTF.

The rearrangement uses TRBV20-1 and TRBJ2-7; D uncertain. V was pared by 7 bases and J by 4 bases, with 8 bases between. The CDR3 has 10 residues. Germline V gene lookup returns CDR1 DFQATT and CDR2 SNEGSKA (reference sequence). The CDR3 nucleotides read TGCAGTGGAGGAATTTACGAGCAGTACTTC. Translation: CSGGIYEQYF.

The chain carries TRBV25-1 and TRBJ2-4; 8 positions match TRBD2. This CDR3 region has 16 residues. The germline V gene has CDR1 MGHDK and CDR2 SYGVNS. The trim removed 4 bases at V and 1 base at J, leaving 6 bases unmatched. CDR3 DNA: TGTGCCAGCAGTGTAGCGGGGACATGGGCCAAAAACATTCAGTACTTC. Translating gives CASSVAGTWAKNIQYF.

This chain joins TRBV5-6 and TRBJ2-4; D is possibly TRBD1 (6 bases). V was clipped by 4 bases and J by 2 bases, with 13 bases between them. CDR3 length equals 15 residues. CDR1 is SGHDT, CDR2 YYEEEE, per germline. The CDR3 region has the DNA TGTGCCAGCAGCAACAGGGTCTTTTCCAAAAACATTCAGTACTTC. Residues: CASSNRVFSKNIQYF.

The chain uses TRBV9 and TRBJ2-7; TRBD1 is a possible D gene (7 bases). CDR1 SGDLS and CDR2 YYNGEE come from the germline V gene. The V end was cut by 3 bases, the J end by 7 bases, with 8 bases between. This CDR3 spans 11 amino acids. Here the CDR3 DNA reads TGTGCCAGCAGCGCAGGGGGGGAGCAGTACTTC. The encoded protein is CASSAGGEQYF.

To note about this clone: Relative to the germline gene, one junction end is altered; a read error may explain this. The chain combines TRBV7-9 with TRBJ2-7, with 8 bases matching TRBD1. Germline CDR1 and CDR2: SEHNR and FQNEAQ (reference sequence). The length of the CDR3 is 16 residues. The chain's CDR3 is CASSPQITGGSYGQYF. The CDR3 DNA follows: TGTGCCAGCAGCCCCCAAATTACAGGGGGTAGCTACGGGCAGTACTTC.

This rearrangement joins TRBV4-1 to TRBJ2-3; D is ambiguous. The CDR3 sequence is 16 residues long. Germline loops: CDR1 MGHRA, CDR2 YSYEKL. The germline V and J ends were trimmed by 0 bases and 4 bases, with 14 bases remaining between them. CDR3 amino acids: CASSQEESPSADTQYF. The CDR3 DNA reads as TGCGCCAGCAGCCAAGAGGAATCCCCTAGTGCAGATACGCAGTATTTT.

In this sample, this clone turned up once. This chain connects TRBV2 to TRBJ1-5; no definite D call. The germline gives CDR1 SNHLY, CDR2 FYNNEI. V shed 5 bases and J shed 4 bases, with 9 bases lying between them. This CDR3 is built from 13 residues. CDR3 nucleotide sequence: TGTGCCAGCAGTTCAGACATAAATCAGCCCCAGCATTTT. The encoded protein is CASSSDINQPQHF.

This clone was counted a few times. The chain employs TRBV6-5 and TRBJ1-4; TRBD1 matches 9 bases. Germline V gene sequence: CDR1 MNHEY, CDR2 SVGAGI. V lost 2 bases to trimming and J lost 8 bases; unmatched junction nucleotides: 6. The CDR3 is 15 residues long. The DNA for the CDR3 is TGTGCCAGCAGTTACGCCGGGACAGGGAAGGAAAAACTGTTTTTT. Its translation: CASSYAGTGKEKLFF.

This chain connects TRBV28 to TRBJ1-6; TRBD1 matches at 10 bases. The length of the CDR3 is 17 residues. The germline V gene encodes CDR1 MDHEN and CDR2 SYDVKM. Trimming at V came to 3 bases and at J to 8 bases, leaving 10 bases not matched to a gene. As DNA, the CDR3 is TGTGCCAGCAGTTTTCCCGGGGGGACAGGGGTCGATTCACCCCTCCACTTT. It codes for CASSFPGGTGVDSPLHF.

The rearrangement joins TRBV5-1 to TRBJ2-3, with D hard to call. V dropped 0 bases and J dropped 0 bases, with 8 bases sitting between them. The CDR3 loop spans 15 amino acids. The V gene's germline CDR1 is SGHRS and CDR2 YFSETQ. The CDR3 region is CASSLGHPSTDTQYF. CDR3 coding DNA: TGCGCCAGCAGCTTGGGACATCCAAGCACAGATACGCAGTATTTT. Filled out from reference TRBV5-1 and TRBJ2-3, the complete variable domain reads KAGVTQTPRYLIKTRGQQVTLSCSPISGHRSVSWYQQTPGQGLQFLFEYFSETQRNKGNFPGRFSGRQFSNSRSEMNVSTLELGDSALYLCASSLGHPSTDTQYFGPGTRLTVL.